Below, one TCR beta chain is given with its context. Its target is not known. Clones were sequenced by immunoSEQ multiplex PCR, and TCRdb holds only the in-frame ones, with some missing. The sample has over 400,000 clones; roughly 91% are singletons. The CDR3 is 15 amino acids. CDR1 is LNHDA and CDR2 is SQIVND in the germline V gene (reference sequence). V lost 6 bases and J lost 2; bases outside the gene matches: 6. Treatment of the sample: around 19 received Ad26.COV2.S at low or high dose, single or two shots; 5 received placebo; per-sample allocation not given. Day 63 following the first vaccine or placebo injection was when the samples were taken. These data belong to a study of Ad26.COV2.S vaccination and SARS-CoV-2 variants. The study's findings and limits: The study found similar non-spike TCR breadth in vaccine and placebo recipients.

This TCR came from a person between 18 and 60 years old who received the Ad26.COV2.S COVID-19 vaccine or a placebo. This rearrangement joins TRBV19 to TRBJ1-3, with 8 bases lining up with TRBD1. This material consisted of peripheral blood, taken in a trial of Ad26.COV2.S vaccine versus placebo. CDR3 coding DNA: TGTGCCAGTAGAGAGGGACAGGCGGCTGGAAACACCATATATTTT. It specifies CASREGQAAGNTIYF.